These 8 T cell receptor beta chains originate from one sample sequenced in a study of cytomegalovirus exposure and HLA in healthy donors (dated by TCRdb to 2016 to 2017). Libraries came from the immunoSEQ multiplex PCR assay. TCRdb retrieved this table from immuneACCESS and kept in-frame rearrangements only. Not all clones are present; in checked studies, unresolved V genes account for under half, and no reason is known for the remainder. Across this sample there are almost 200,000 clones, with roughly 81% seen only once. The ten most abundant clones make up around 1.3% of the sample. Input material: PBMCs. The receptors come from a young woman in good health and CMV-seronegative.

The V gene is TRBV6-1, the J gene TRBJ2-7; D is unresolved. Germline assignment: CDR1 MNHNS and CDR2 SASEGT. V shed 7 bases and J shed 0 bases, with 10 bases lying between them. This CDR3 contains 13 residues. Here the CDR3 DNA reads TGTGCCAGCATCGCCTTACTCTCCTACGAGCAGTACTTC. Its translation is CASIALLSYEQYF.

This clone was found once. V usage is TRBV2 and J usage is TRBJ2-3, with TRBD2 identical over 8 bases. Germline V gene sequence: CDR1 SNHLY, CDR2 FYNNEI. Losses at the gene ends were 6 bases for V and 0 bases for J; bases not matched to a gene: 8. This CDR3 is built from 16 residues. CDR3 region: CASRQVASGSTDTQYF. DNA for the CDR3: TGTGCCAGCAGACAGGTGGCTAGCGGGAGCACAGATACGCAGTATTTT.

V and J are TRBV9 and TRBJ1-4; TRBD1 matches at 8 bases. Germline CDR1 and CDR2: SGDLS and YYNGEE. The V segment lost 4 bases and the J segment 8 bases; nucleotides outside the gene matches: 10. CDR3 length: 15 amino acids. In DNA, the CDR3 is TGTGCCAGCAGCCCCACCCCGCGGGACAGGGAAAAACTGTTTTTT. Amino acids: CASSPTPRDREKLFF.

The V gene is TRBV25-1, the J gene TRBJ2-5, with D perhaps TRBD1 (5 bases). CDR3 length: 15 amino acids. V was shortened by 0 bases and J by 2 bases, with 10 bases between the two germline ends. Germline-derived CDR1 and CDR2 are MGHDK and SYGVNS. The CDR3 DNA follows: TGTGCCAGCAGTGAATACGGCAGGGCGCAAGAGACCCAGTACTTC. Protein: CASSEYGRAQETQYF.

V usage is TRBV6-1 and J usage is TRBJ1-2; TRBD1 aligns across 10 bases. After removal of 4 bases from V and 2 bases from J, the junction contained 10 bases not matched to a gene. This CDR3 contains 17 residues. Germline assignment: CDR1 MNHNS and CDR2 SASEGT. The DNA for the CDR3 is TGTGCCAGCAGTGTGACAGGGGGCGAAGAGGTCAACTATGGCTACACCTTC. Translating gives CASSVTGGEEVNYGYTF.

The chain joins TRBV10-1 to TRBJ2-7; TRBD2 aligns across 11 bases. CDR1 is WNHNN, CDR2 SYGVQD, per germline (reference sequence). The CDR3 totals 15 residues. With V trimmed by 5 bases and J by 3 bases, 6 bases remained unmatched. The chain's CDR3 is CASSQRGTSGYEQYF. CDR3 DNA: TGCGCCAGCAGTCAACGCGGGACTAGCGGCTACGAGCAGTACTTC.

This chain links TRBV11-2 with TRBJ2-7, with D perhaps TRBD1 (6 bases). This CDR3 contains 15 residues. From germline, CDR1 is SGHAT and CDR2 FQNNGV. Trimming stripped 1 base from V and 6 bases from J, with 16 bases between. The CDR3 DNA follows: TGTGCCAGCAGCTTAGGTACGATGGGGGCACGCGAGCAGTACTTC. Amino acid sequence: CASSLGTMGAREQYF.

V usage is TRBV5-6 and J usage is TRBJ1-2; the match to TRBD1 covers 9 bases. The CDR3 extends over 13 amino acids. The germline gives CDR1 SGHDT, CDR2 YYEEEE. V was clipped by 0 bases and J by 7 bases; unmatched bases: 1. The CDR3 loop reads CASSLGTGAGYTF. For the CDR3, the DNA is TGTGCCAGCAGCTTGGGGACAGGGGCTGGCTACACCTTC.